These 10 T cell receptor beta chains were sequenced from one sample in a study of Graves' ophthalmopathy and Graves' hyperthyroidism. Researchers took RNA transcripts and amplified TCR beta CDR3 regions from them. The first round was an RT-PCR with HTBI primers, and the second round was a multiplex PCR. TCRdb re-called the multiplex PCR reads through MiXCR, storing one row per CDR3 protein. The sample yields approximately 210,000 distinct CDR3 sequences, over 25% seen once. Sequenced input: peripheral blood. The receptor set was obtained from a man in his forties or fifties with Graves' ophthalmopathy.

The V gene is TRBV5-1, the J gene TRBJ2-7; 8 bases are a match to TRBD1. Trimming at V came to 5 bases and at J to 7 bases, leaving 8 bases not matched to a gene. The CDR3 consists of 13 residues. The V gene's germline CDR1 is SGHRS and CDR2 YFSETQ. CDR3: CASRSGQGGEQYF. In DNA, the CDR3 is TGCGCCAGCAGATCAGGACAGGGAGGAGAGCAGTACTTC.

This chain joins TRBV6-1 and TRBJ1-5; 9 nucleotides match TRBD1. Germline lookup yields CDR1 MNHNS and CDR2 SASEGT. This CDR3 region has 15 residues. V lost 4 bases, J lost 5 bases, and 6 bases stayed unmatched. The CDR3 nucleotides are TGTGCCAGCAGTGGCCGGACAGGGGTAGATCAGCCCCAGCATTTT. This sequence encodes CASSGRTGVDQPQHF.

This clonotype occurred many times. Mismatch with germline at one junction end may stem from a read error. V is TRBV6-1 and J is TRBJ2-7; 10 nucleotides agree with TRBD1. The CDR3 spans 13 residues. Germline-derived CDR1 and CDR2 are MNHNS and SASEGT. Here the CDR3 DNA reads TGTGCCAGCGGTGACAGGGGGCCGTACGAGCAGTACTTC. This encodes CASGDRGPYEQYF.

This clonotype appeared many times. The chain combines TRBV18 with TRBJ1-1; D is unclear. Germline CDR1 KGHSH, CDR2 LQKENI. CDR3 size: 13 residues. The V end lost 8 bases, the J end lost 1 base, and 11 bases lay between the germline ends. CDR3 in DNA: TGTGCCAGCCACATTATTGGGAACACTGAAGCTTTCTTT. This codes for CASHIIGNTEAFF.

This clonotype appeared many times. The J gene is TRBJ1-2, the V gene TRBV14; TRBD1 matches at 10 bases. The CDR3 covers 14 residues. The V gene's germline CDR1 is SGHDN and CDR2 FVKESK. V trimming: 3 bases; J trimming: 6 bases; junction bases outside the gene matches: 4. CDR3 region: CASSQGQGKDGYTF. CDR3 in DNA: TGTGCCAGCAGCCAGGGACAGGGGAAGGATGGCTACACCTTC.

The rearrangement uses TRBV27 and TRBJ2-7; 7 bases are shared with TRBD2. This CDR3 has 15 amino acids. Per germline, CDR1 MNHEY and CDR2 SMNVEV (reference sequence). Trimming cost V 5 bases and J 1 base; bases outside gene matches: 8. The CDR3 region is CASSLGRAGSYEQYF. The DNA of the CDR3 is TGTGCCAGCAGTCTAGGGAGGGCCGGGTCCTACGAGCAGTACTTC.

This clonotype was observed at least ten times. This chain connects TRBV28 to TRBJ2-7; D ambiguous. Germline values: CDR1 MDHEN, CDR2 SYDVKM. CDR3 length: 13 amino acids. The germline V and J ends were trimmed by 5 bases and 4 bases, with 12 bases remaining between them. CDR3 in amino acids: CASSVGRHYEQYF. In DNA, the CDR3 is TGTGCCAGCAGTGTGGGAAGACATTACGAGCAGTACTTC. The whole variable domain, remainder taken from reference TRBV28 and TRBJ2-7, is DVKVTQSSRYLVKRTGEKVFLECVQDMDHENMFWYRQDPGLGLRLIYFSYDVKMKEKGDIPEGYSVSREKKERFSLILESASTNQTSMYLCASSVGRHYEQYFGPGTRLTVT.

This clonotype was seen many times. The CDR3: CASSQNQGDEQYF. CDR3 DNA sequence: TGCGCCAGCAGCCAAAATCAGGGTGACGAGCAGTACTTC. The V gene is TRBV5-1, the J gene TRBJ2-7, with D maybe TRBD1 (5 bases). The V gene's germline CDR1 is SGHRS and CDR2 YFSETQ. Trimming shortened V by 4 bases and J by 5 bases, and 13 bases separated the two germline ends. The CDR3 length is 13 residues.

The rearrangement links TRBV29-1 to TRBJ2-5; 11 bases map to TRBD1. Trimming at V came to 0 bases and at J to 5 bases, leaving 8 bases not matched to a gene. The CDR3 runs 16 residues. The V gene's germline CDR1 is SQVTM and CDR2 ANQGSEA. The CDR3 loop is CSVEDTGTGGRETQYF. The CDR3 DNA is TGCAGCGTTGAAGATACCGGGACAGGGGGAAGGGAGACCCAGTACTTC.

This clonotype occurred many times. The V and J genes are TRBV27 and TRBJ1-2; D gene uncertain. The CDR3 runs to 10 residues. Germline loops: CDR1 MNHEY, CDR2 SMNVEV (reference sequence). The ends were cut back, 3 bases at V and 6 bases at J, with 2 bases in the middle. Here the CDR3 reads CASSFHGYTF. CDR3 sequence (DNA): TGTGCCAGCAGTTTTCATGGCTACACCTTC.